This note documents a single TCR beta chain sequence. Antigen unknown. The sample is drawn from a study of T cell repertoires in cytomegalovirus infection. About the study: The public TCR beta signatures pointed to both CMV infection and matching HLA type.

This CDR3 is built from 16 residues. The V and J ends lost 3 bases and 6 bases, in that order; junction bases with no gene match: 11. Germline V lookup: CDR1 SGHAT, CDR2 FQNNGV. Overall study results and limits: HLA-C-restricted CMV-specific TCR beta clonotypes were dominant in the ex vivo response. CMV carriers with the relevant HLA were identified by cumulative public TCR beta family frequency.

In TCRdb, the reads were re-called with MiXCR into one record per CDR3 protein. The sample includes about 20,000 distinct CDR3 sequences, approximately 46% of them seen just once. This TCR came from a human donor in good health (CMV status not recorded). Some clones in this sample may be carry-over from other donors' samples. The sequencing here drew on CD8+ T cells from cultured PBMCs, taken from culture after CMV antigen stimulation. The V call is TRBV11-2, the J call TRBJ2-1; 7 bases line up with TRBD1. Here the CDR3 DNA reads TGTGCCAGCAGCTTTGATAGGCAGGGGGTTAGCAATGAGCAGTTCTTC. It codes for CASSFDRQGVSNEQFF. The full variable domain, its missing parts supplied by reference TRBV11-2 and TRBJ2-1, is EAGVAQSPRYKIIEKRQSVAFWCNPISGHATLYWYQQILGQGPKLLIQFQNNGVVDDSQLPKDRFSAERLKGVDSTLKIQPAKLEDSAVYLCASSFDRQGVSNEQFFGPGTRLTVL.